The rows below give T cell receptor beta chains drawn from one sample of a study of regulatory T cells in long-lasting Graves disease. MiXCR, applied by TCRdb to the multiplex PCR reads, yields one record per CDR3 protein. The sample consists of about 240,000 distinct CDR3 sequences, around 21% of them appearing once. The sequences come from peripheral blood mononuclear cells (PBMCs), collected at new diagnosis, from a patient treated with antithyroid drugs. Every receptor here comes from a female donor with Graves disease. Both conserved end residues are trimmed from each CDR3. Rows may omit the clone size; those that give it use once, few, many or a size class.

V: TRBV20-1; size: many; CDR3: SVGAGDTDTQY
V: TRBV6-1; size: many; CDR3: AIGTRYEQY
V: TRBV7-9; size: .; CDR3: ASAVGRPSYTQY
V: TRBV20-1; size: many; CDR3: SARGPGGANEQF
V: TRBV5-8; size: many; CDR3: ASSLQVLGYEQF
V: TRBV5-1; size: .; CDR3: ASSLEGWTEAF
V: TRBV5-6; size: many; CDR3: ASSLFDTEAF
V: TRBV12-3/TRBV12-4; size: .; CDR3: ASTRQGSIGEQY
V: TRBV7-8; size: many; CDR3: ASSPSRGNYGYT
V: TRBV27; size: .; CDR3: ASSLSWVTGELF
V: TRBV7-2; size: few; CDR3: ASSLRGATSGRGEQY
V: TRBV28; size: many; CDR3: ASSLEDQPQH
V: TRBV29-1; size: .; CDR3: SVKPSGGRPDTQY
V: TRBV28; size: .; CDR3: ASRPGTNYEQY
V: TRBV24-1; size: .; CDR3: ATSDSRKKAGSEQY
V: TRBV20-1; size: .; CDR3: SAGGLGMGQPQH
V: TRBV28; size: many; CDR3: ASSSLPRGPEDNEQF
V: TRBV6-2/TRBV6-3; size: many; CDR3: ASSYGYRVDTGELF
V: TRBV19; size: few; CDR3: ASSITSMGSSAF
V: TRBV7-2; size: many; CDR3: ASSGTVQETQY
V: TRBV11-2; size: many; CDR3: ASSLRSGWDTQY
V: TRBV7-2; size: .; CDR3: ASSRTRLNNEQF
V: TRBV10-2; size: many; CDR3: ASSEQQGTKNIQY
V: TRBV20-1; size: many; CDR3: SARDSREGQETQY
V: TRBV7-8; size: many; CDR3: ASSSSGRAYDEQF
V: TRBV6-2/TRBV6-3; size: many; CDR3: ASSPTGGSQETQY
V: TRBV27; size: many; CDR3: ASSLDRDAGTEAF
V: TRBV6-2/TRBV6-3; size: few; CDR3: ASSATGRVLT
V: TRBV6-1; size: many; CDR3: ASSPASGYT
V: TRBV3-1; size: many; CDR3: ASSQGQGFGEQY
V: TRBV19; size: many; CDR3: ASTDLLGAGGYT
V: TRBV18; size: .; CDR3: ASLAGLRANTEAF
V: TRBV27; size: many; CDR3: ASSPRSGVKPQH
V: TRBV7-2; size: many; CDR3: ASSLVAGGVDEQF
V: TRBV7-9; size: many; CDR3: ASHSVTASNTGELF
V: TRBV20-1; size: many; CDR3: SARDLAGEQY
V: TRBV6-1; size: many; CDR3: ASSDGTSEYQETQY
V: TRBV19; size: .; CDR3: ASSITGPYSNQPQH
V: TRBV11-3; size: many; CDR3: ASSFEGPRSYGYT
V: TRBV7-9; size: .; CDR3: ASSPTLGAATYNEQF
V: TRBV10-3; size: many; CDR3: AISEASRGATYEQY
V: TRBV7-9; size: many; CDR3: ASSLASNSPLH
V: TRBV6-6; size: many; CDR3: ASSYSRTSGRTGNEQF